This is a list of T cell receptor beta chains from one sample in a study of blood T cell repertoires in COVID-19. Profiling relied on immunoSEQ multiplex PCR, and the TCRdb table lists in-frame clones only, not all of them. This table holds about 310,000 clones, roughly 89% found once. Sequencing input: PBMCs or T cells enriched from blood (not recorded which). Source of these receptors: a woman in her 30s who had recovered from COVID-19. Both conserved end residues are part of each CDR3. D genes are given only for firm matches. A row's size may be missing; if present it is once, few, many or a size class.

size,J,D,V,CDR3,DNA
once,TRBJ2-1,-,TRBV5-6,CASSFGLGQRMGKQFF,TGTGCCAGCAGCTTTGGGCTCGGACAGAGGATGGGGAAGCAGTTCTTC
-,TRBJ2-7,-,TRBV28,CASSFSGGTPYEQYF,TGTGCCAGCAGTTTTAGTGGGGGGACCCCCTACGAGCAGTACTTC
-,TRBJ2-1,-,TRBV11-3,CASSLDGSYNEQFF,TGTGCCAGCAGCTTAGATGGCAGCTACAATGAGCAGTTCTTC
-,TRBJ2-3,-,TRBV2,CASTRNPPRETTDTQYF,TGTGCCAGCACCCGAAACCCACCTCGGGAGACCACAGATACGCAGTATTTT
-,TRBJ1-2,-,TRBV28,CASTYGSGNYGYTF,TGTGCCAGCACCTACGGCTCGGGAAACTATGGCTACACCTTC
once,TRBJ2-5,-,TRBV19,CASSQTGLQETQYF,TGTGCCAGTAGTCAGACAGGTTTGCAGGAGACCCAGTACTTC
once,TRBJ2-7,-,TRBV18,CASSPLFVRELSYEQYF,TGTGCCAGCTCACCATTGTTCGTGAGGGAGTTGAGCTACGAGCAGTACTTC
-,TRBJ1-4,-,TRBV7-9,CASSLGNLAEKLFF,TGTGCCAGCAGCTTAGGTAACTTAGCCGAAAAACTGTTTTTT
-,TRBJ2-5,TRBD2,TRBV2,CASSRTSGAETQYF,TGTGCCAGCAGTAGGACTAGCGGTGCGGAGACCCAGTACTTC
once,TRBJ1-1,-,TRBV11-3,CASSYGPNTEAFF,TGTGCCAGCAGCTATGGCCCGAACACTGAAGCTTTCTTT
-,TRBJ1-4,-,TRBV5-5,CASSAAGFREKLFF,TGTGCCAGCAGCGCGGCGGGATTCCGGGAAAAACTGTTTTTT
-,TRBJ2-7,-,TRBV3-1/TRBV3-2,CASSQDGGVIPYPYEQYF,TGTGCCAGCAGCCAAGATGGAGGCGTCATCCCTTATCCCTACGAGCAGTACTTC
-,TRBJ2-5,-,TRBV2,CASTSEVRMEGETQYF,TGTGCCAGCACCAGCGAAGTGCGGATGGAGGGGGAGACCCAGTACTTC
-,TRBJ2-7,-,TRBV5-1,CASSSQAYEQYF,TGCGCCAGCAGCTCACAGGCCTACGAGCAGTACTTC
-,TRBJ1-1,-,TRBV10-1,CASRQSRGTEAFF,TGCGCCAGCAGGCAAAGTCGAGGGACTGAAGCTTTCTTT
-,TRBJ1-2,-,TRBV11-2,CASSSLDFGGLYGYTF,TGTGCCAGCAGCTCACTCGACTTCGGGGGGCTGTATGGCTACACCTTC
-,TRBJ1-2,TRBD1,TRBV7-2,CASSFQGAGYGYTF,TGTGCCAGCAGCTTCCAGGGGGCTGGCTATGGCTACACCTTC
-,TRBJ1-1,TRBD1,TRBV3-1/TRBV3-2,CASSSGGTEAFF,TGTGCCAGCAGCTCAGGGGGCACTGAAGCTTTCTTT
once,TRBJ2-3,-,TRBV5-4,CASSLALGVYTDTQYF,TGTGCCAGCAGCTTGGCCCTAGGGGTATACACAGATACGCAGTATTTT
-,TRBJ2-1,-,TRBV5-5,CASSLLRSGAFSNEQFF,TGTGCCAGCAGCTTGCTTAGGTCGGGAGCGTTTAGTAATGAGCAGTTCTTC
-,TRBJ2-1,-,TRBV19,CASSQMSGLYNEQFF,TGTGCCAGTAGTCAGATGAGCGGACTATACAATGAGCAGTTCTTC
-,TRBJ2-7,TRBD2,TRBV5-1,CASSKTSGSYEQYF,TGCGCCAGCAGCAAGACTAGCGGGAGCTACGAGCAGTACTTC
once,TRBJ1-2,-,TRBV11-1,CASSFRGPYGYTF,TGTGCCAGCAGCTTCCGGGGTCCGTATGGCTACACCTTC
-,TRBJ2-3,-,TRBV4-3,CASSQDHAASTDTQYF,TGCGCCAGCAGCCAAGATCATGCGGCGAGCACAGATACGCAGTATTTT
-,TRBJ2-5,-,TRBV4-2,CASSIRGGGQETQYF,TGTGCCAGCAGCATCCGAGGGGGGGGGCAAGAGACCCAGTACTTC
-,TRBJ2-3,TRBD1,TRBV2,CASTAPSSTGKTDTQYF,TGTGCCAGCACCGCACCATCCTCGACAGGGAAGACAGATACGCAGTATTTT
-,TRBJ2-7,TRBD1,TRBV6-5,CASGPGQVSYEQYF,TGTGCCAGCGGACCGGGACAGGTATCCTACGAGCAGTACTTC
-,TRBJ1-4,-,TRBV5-1,CASSLVMAAIATNEKLFF,TGCGCCAGCAGCTTGGTCATGGCGGCAATTGCAACTAATGAAAAACTGTTTTTT
-,TRBJ1-1,-,TRBV19,CASSPGQNTEAFF,TGTGCCAGTAGCCCAGGACAGAACACTGAAGCTTTCTTT
-,TRBJ1-2,-,TRBV19,CASARREVGVIGYTF,TGTGCCAGTGCAAGGCGGGAGGTGGGCGTAATTGGCTACACCTTC
few,TRBJ1-1,-,TRBV7-9,CASMLQGNTEAFF,TGTGCCAGCATGCTACAGGGGAACACTGAAGCTTTCTTT
-,TRBJ2-2,TRBD2,TRBV5-1,CAIGTSENTGELFF,TGCGCCATCGGGACTAGCGAGAACACCGGGGAGCTGTTTTTT
-,TRBJ1-2,-,TRBV28,CASSPTGLRNYGYTF,TGTGCCAGCAGTCCGACGGGACTGCGGAACTATGGCTACACCTTC
once,TRBJ1-4,TRBD1,TRBV28,CASSEQGAATNEKLFF,TGTGCCAGCAGTGAACAGGGGGCTGCAACTAATGAAAAACTGTTTTTT
-,TRBJ1-5,TRBD1,TRBV15,CATSRDPRDSPHQPQHF,TGTGCCACCAGCAGAGACCCCCGGGACAGTCCCCACCAGCCCCAGCATTTT
-,TRBJ2-1,-,TRBV12-5,CASGFDSTWRQFF,TGTGCTAGTGGTTTTGACAGTACCTGGAGGCAGTTCTTC
-,TRBJ2-2,-,TRBV7-9,CASSFSPGHPNTGELFF,TGTGCCAGCAGCTTTTCTCCGGGACACCCGAACACCGGGGAGCTGTTTTTT
few,TRBJ1-2,-,TRBV4-1,CASSQDGSNYGYTF,TGCGCCAGCAGCCAAGACGGTTCTAACTATGGCTACACCTTC
-,TRBJ2-3,-,TRBV5-4,CASSKGENTQYF,TGTGCCAGCTCGAAGGGGGAAAATACGCAGTATTTT
-,TRBJ2-2,-,TRBV28,CASSSQGTPWSGELFF,TGTGCCAGCAGTTCCCAGGGGACCCCGTGGTCCGGGGAGCTGTTTTTT
-,TRBJ2-1,TRBD2,TRBV27,CASSPRPSGDNEQFF,TGTGCCAGCAGTCCCCGGCCTAGCGGAGACAATGAGCAGTTCTTC
-,TRBJ2-1,TRBD1,TRBV28,CASSSYRGPANEQFF,TGTGCCAGCAGTTCCTACAGGGGACCCGCCAATGAGCAGTTCTTC
-,TRBJ1-4,-,TRBV4-1,CASSQEATHYNEKLFF,TGCGCCAGCAGCCAAGAGGCCACTCACTATAATGAAAAACTGTTTTTT
-,TRBJ2-1,-,TRBV19,CASSIDRILGNEQFF,TGTGCCAGTAGTATAGACCGCATTCTCGGGAATGAGCAGTTCTTC
-,TRBJ2-5,-,TRBV5-1,CASSLASVIGGKETQYF,TGCGCCAGCAGCTTGGCGTCGGTTATAGGGGGTAAAGAGACCCAGTACTTC
few,TRBJ1-1,-,TRBV5-6,CASSLAKGPGEAFF,TGTGCCAGCAGCTTGGCCAAGGGGCCAGGAGAAGCTTTCTTT
-,TRBJ2-1,-,TRBV27,CASSTWGLRNNEQFF,TGTGCCAGCAGCACGTGGGGCTTAAGGAACAATGAGCAGTTCTTC
-,TRBJ2-5,TRBD2,TRBV7-2,CASSSPATSPAGTQYF,TGTGCCAGCAGCTCGCCCGCGACTAGCCCAGCGGGGACCCAGTACTTC
-,TRBJ1-1,TRBD1,TRBV28,CASSLRVGTGSRGPNTEAFF,TGTGCCAGCAGTTTAAGGGTAGGGACAGGGAGTAGGGGGCCGAACACTGAAGCTTTCTTT
-,TRBJ1-3,-,TRBV29-1,CSVSSFSGNTIYF,TGCAGCGTTAGCTCATTCTCTGGAAACACCATATATTTT
-,TRBJ1-5,-,TRBV19,CASSIADTNQPQHF,TGTGCCAGTAGTATAGCGGACACTAATCAGCCCCAGCATTTT
-,TRBJ2-5,-,TRBV7-2,CASSFPPPGRTGSTQYF,TGTGCCAGCAGCTTTCCCCCCCCGGGCAGGACTGGATCGACCCAGTACTTC